Detailed here is one T cell receptor (beta chain). These data belong to a study of blood T cell repertoires in COVID-19. Repertoires were generated with immunoSEQ multiplex PCR, while TCRdb's copy carries only in-frame clones and drops some. This sample yields about 150,000 clones, of which roughly 91% are seen a single time; roughly 4.5% belongs to the top ten. Looked up from germline, CDR1 is MGHRA and CDR2 is YSYEKL. V lost 4 bases to trimming and J lost 5 bases, with 11 bases between them. The CDR3 sequence is 14 residues long. The chain uses TRBV4-1 and TRBJ1-4, with D possibly TRBD1 on 6 matching bases. Sequenced sample: peripheral blood. This TCR was recovered from a man younger than 35 with COVID-19, enrolled during active disease. Here the CDR3 reads CASSRDTSNEKLFF. The CDR3 DNA sequence: TGCGCCAGCAGCCGGGACACTTCAAATGAAAAACTGTTTTTT.